The 10 T cell receptor beta chains below all came from one sample that was sequenced in a study of shared T cell receptors in the human thymus. Profiling relied on immunoSEQ multiplex PCR, and the TCRdb table lists in-frame clones only, not all of them. Of roughly 410,000 clones listed, 95% are singletons. Sequencing was performed on thymocytes. These receptors came from a human donor.

J is TRBJ2-3 and V is TRBV11-3, with 11 bases matching TRBD2. CDR3 length: 19 residues. The ends lost 0 bases at V and 4 bases at J; junction bases unmatched: 12. Germline V gene sequence: CDR1 SGHNT, CDR2 YENEEA. CDR3 region: CASSLDPRLAGLGADTQYF. The CDR3 DNA is TGTGCCAGCAGCTTAGATCCCCGACTAGCGGGATTGGGTGCAGATACGCAGTATTTT.

The chain combines TRBV25-1 with TRBJ1-1, with 8 positions matching TRBD1. Germline trimming cut 6 bases from V and 6 bases from J; bases unmatched to any gene: 6. Germline CDR1 reads MGHDK; CDR2 reads SYGVNS. The CDR3 consists of 13 residues. The DNA for the CDR3 is TGTGCCAGCAGACGACAGGGGATAGCTGAAGCTTTCTTT. It codes for CASRRQGIAEAFF.

This chain uses TRBV27 with TRBJ1-6; D possibly corresponds to TRBD1 (5 bases). CDR3 size: 13 residues. Between the trimmed V and J ends, which lost 3 bases and 12 bases, there was a span of 12 bases. CDR1 MNHEY and CDR2 SMNVEV come from the germline V gene (reference sequence). CDR3 in amino acids: CASSFRGIGPLHF. The DNA for the CDR3 is TGTGCCAGCAGTTTCCGGGGCATTGGACCCCTCCACTTT.

This chain uses TRBV7-4 with TRBJ1-5; the match to TRBD1 covers 7 bases. Trimming took 4 bases from V and 2 from J; bases not matched to a gene: 26. CDR1 and CDR2 (germline): SGHVT, SQSDAQ. The CDR3 runs to 22 residues. This CDR3 is CASSSYFGTDHWGKSGNQPQHF. As DNA, the CDR3 is TGTGCCAGCAGCTCCTATTTTGGGACAGATCACTGGGGGAAATCAGGCAATCAGCCCCAGCATTTT.

In DNA, the CDR3 is TGTGCCAGCAGCCTGTCTCAGGTGCGAGGGGGCTACACCTTC. It encodes CASSLSQVRGGYTF. The V gene is TRBV5-6, the J gene TRBJ1-2; D is unresolved. The CDR3 is made up of 14 amino acids. Per germline, CDR1 SGHDT and CDR2 YYEEEE. Trimming took 4 bases from V and 8 from J, leaving 18 bases between them.

This chain links TRBV29-1 with TRBJ1-1; possibly TRBD1 for D (5 bases). Trimming stripped 3 bases from V and 8 bases from J, with 19 bases between. Germline V gives CDR1 SQVTM, CDR2 ANQGSEA. This CDR3 is built from 14 residues. CDR3 residues: CSVDSGVFGAEAFF. Here the CDR3 DNA reads TGCAGCGTTGACTCGGGCGTATTTGGGGCCGAAGCTTTCTTT.

The chain couples TRBV7-2 to TRBJ2-7; no reliable D call. V was clipped by 1 base and J by 0 bases, with 10 bases between them. Per germline, CDR1 SGHTA and CDR2 FQGNSA. The CDR3 extends over 15 amino acids. The CDR3 nucleotides read TGTGCCAGCAGCTTAGGGGTCGGCGGCTCCTACGAGCAGTACTTC. It specifies CASSLGVGGSYEQYF.

This sequence joins TRBV28 and TRBJ2-7; D is uncertain. The CDR3 loop spans 13 amino acids. Germline V gene sequence: CDR1 MDHEN, CDR2 SYDVKM. The germline V and J ends were trimmed by 10 bases and 2 bases, with 15 bases remaining between them. As DNA, the CDR3 is TGTGCCACCCGGACCGCCGTTCCCTACGAGCAGTACTTC. Protein sequence: CATRTAVPYEQYF. Together with reference TRBV28 and TRBJ2-7, the CDR3 gives the full variable domain: DVKVTQSSRYLVKRTGEKVFLECVQDMDHENMFWYRQDPGLGLRLIYFSYDVKMKEKGDIPEGYSVSREKKERFSLILESASTNQTSMYLCATRTAVPYEQYFGPGTRLTVT.

V usage is TRBV5-4 and J usage is TRBJ2-3, with D perhaps assigned TRBD1 or TRBD2 (7 bases each). V shed 4 bases and J shed 3 bases, with 24 bases lying between them. This CDR3 contains 18 residues. Germline lookup yields CDR1 SGHNT and CDR2 YYREEE (reference sequence). This CDR3 is CASSGKGRGREGTDTQYF. CDR3 DNA: TGTGCCAGCAGCGGCAAAGGCAGGGGGAGGGAAGGAACAGATACGCAGTATTTT.

The chain uses TRBV9 and TRBJ1-5; D not certain. The CDR3 extends over 14 amino acids. Per germline, CDR1 SGDLS and CDR2 YYNGEE. V lost 7 bases and J 3 bases, leaving 14 bases between the germline ends. The CDR3 DNA reads as TGTGCCAGCTCCGTGGACGGCCTCAATCAGCCCCAGCATTTT. Its protein product is CASSVDGLNQPQHF.